A single sample is the source of the 20 T cell receptor beta chains below, sequenced in a study of T cell responses to AZD1222 COVID-19 vaccine. Clones were read by immunoSEQ multiplex PCR, and TCRdb kept only the in-frame ones, dropping some. The profile covers approximately 160,000 clones, with about 85% appearing a single time and 2.6% taken by the ten largest. Material: peripheral blood, obtained on day 0 of AZD1222 vaccination. The receptors here all came from an adult in good health.

The J gene is TRBJ2-1, the V gene TRBV12-3 or TRBV12-4; 9 bases agree with TRBD1. The CDR3 extends over 13 amino acids. Germline trimming cut 6 bases from V and 6 bases from J; bases unmatched to any gene: 3. The CDR3 reads CASRRGQGNEQFF. The CDR3 DNA reads as TGTGCCAGCAGACGGGGACAGGGCAATGAGCAGTTCTTC.

The chain has TRBV6-5 and TRBJ2-5; possible D gene TRBD1, 6 bases. This CDR3 contains 15 residues. V dropped 0 bases and J dropped 2 bases, with 10 bases sitting between them. Germline lookup yields CDR1 MNHEY and CDR2 SVGAGI. The CDR3 region is CASSYSGARQETQYF. The CDR3 DNA is TGTGCCAGCAGTTACTCGGGGGCACGGCAAGAGACCCAGTACTTC.

The chain has TRBV15 and TRBJ2-3; 7 nucleotides line up with TRBD2. V trimming: 3 bases; J trimming: 3 bases; junction bases outside the gene matches: 3. Germline CDR1 reads LNHNV; CDR2 reads YYDKDF (reference sequence). This CDR3 is 14 amino acids long. CDR3 sequence reads: CATSSPGGTDTQYF. The DNA for the CDR3 is TGTGCCACCAGCAGCCCGGGGGGAACAGATACGCAGTATTTT.

V is TRBV5-6 and J is TRBJ2-3; tentatively, D is TRBD1 or TRBD2 (5 bases each). The germline CDR1 and CDR2 sequences are SGHDT and YYEEEE. This CDR3 region has 13 residues. V lost 2 bases and J 4 bases, leaving 8 bases between the germline ends. In DNA form, the CDR3 reads TGTGCCAGCAGCTTCGGGGCTGCAGATACGCAGTATTTT. This codes for CASSFGAADTQYF.

The gene calls are TRBV20-1 and TRBJ1-5, with TRBD1 identical over 7 bases. V dropped 3 bases and J dropped 7; count of bases not matched to a gene: 12. The CDR3 has 15 residues. CDR1 is DFQATT, CDR2 SNEGSKA, per germline (reference sequence). For the CDR3, the DNA is TGCAGTGCTAGTAGTGCCGCCGAGGGGGCGCAGCCCCAGCATTTT. Protein: CSASSAAEGAQPQHF.

The J gene is TRBJ1-2, the V gene TRBV5-1; D remains ambiguous. Trimming took 0 bases from V and 5 from J, leaving 8 bases between them. CDR1 is SGHRS and CDR2 is YFSETQ in the germline V gene. CDR3 length: 13 residues. The chain's CDR3 is CASSLDPAYGYTF. For the CDR3, the DNA is TGCGCCAGCAGCTTGGACCCCGCGTATGGCTACACCTTC.

This clone was recorded once. One junction end disagrees with the germline gene, perhaps due to a read error. The chain recombines TRBV9 with TRBJ1-6; D might be TRBD1 (6 bases). Germline V lookup: CDR1 SGDLS, CDR2 YYNGEE. The CDR3 spans 13 residues. The chain's CDR3 is CASSVGQGIPLHF. CDR3 bases: TGTGCCAGCAGTGTAGGGCAGGGGATACCCCTCCACTTT.

The count of this clone is one. Here the CDR3 DNA reads TGTGCCTGGAGTGTACAGGTTTTAGGCGGGGAGCTGTTTTTT. This gives the protein CAWSVQVLGGELFF. The chain is built from TRBV30 and TRBJ2-2; D possibly corresponds to TRBD1 (5 bases). Germline V lookup: CDR1 GTSNPN, CDR2 SVGIG (reference sequence). Trimming took 0 bases from V and 7 from J, leaving 12 bases between them. The CDR3 sequence is 14 residues long.

This clone was seen a single time. This chain joins TRBV5-8 and TRBJ2-7; no clear D gene. Trimming removed 0 bases from V and 0 bases from J, with 7 bases in between. There are 14 residues in the CDR3. Germline CDR1 is SGHTS and CDR2 is YDEGEE. The CDR3 protein is CASSLAGPSYEQYF. The CDR3 DNA follows: TGTGCCAGCAGCTTGGCCGGGCCCTCCTACGAGCAGTACTTC.

The genes are TRBV18 and TRBJ2-1; TRBD2 aligns across 10 bases. Trimming took 1 base from V and 6 from J; bases not matched to a gene: 6. The CDR3 sequence is 16 residues long. Germline V gives CDR1 KGHSH, CDR2 LQKENI. In DNA, the CDR3 is TGTGCCAGCTCACCACTGAGCGGGAGGGCCCTCAATGAGCAGTTCTTC. This sequence encodes CASSPLSGRALNEQFF.

The chain uses TRBV7-2 and TRBJ1-2, with D unclear. Germline CDR1 reads SGHTA; CDR2 reads FQGNSA. The CDR3 loop spans 14 amino acids. V dropped 1 base and J dropped 0 bases, with 6 bases sitting between them. In DNA, the CDR3 is TGTGCCAGCAGCTTAGGTGGAGCTAACTATGGCTACACCTTC. Amino acid sequence: CASSLGGANYGYTF.

The chain is built from TRBV4-1 and TRBJ2-1; weak D call: TRBD2 (5 bases). The V gene lost 6 bases and the J gene lost 0 bases, with 18 bases spanning the gap. In germline, CDR1 is MGHRA, CDR2 YSYEKL. This CDR3 has 17 amino acids. The CDR3 is CASRETSSWSSYNEQFF. Written as DNA, the CDR3 is TGCGCCAGCAGGGAAACGTCTAGCTGGAGCTCCTACAATGAGCAGTTCTTC.

This chain joins TRBV19 and TRBJ2-7; D is possibly TRBD1 or TRBD2 (5 bases each). V was clipped by 4 bases and J by 3 bases, with 10 bases between them. The CDR3 runs to 13 residues. The V gene's germline CDR1 is LNHDA and CDR2 SQIVND (reference sequence). The CDR3 sequence is CASSTGTIYEQYF. Written as DNA, the CDR3 is TGTGCCAGTAGTACCGGGACCATCTACGAGCAGTACTTC.

This chain connects TRBV15 to TRBJ1-5; weak D call: TRBD1 (6 bases). Germline CDR1 and CDR2: LNHNV and YYDKDF (reference sequence). Trimming shortened V by 5 bases and J by 7 bases, and 12 bases separated the two germline ends. The CDR3 covers 13 residues. DNA for the CDR3: TGTGCCACCAGCCCGAACAGGGCCCAGCCCCAGCATTTT. Amino acids: CATSPNRAQPQHF.

The rearrangement uses TRBV10-2 and TRBJ1-3; 11 bases line up with TRBD1. Germline trimming cut 6 bases from V and 1 base from J; bases unmatched to any gene: 5. The CDR3 runs 16 residues. Per the germline V gene, CDR1 is WSHSY and CDR2 is SAAADI. The CDR3 coding sequence is TGCGCCAGCAGCGGGACAGGGGGAAGGTCTGGAAACACCATATATTTT. This sequence encodes CASSGTGGRSGNTIYF.

The genes are TRBV19 and TRBJ2-7; D is perhaps TRBD1 (5 bases). Germline-derived CDR1 and CDR2 are LNHDA and SQIVND (reference sequence). Trimming pared 7 bases from V and 0 bases from J, leaving 13 bases between. CDR3 length: 14 amino acids. The CDR3 DNA reads as TGTGCCAGTACCAAAAACCAGGGCTCCTACGAGCAGTACTTC. Its protein product is CASTKNQGSYEQYF.

The chain joins TRBV5-6 to TRBJ1-4; the match to TRBD1 covers 7 bases. The CDR3 length is 17 residues. Germline V CDR1 and CDR2: SGHDT, YYEEEE. Germline trimming cut 3 bases from V and 5 bases from J; bases unmatched to any gene: 13. The CDR3 spells CASSSKPRDRSNEKLFF. For the CDR3, the DNA is TGTGCCAGCAGCTCCAAGCCACGGGACAGATCAAATGAAAAACTGTTTTTT.

The rearrangement uses TRBV11-2 and TRBJ1-4; 8 bases line up with TRBD1. This CDR3 is 17 amino acids long. CDR1 is SGHAT and CDR2 is FQNNGV in the germline V gene. Trimming removed 2 bases from V and 5 bases from J; junction bases left unmatched: 10. In nucleotides, the CDR3 is TGTGCCAGCAGCTTACGCGAAAGGACAGGGAAGAATGAAAAACTGTTTTTT. This gives the protein CASSLRERTGKNEKLFF.

The V and J genes are TRBV3-1 (or the pseudogene TRBV3-2) and TRBJ2-7; 12 nucleotides agree with TRBD2. With V trimmed by 1 base and J by 4 bases, 5 bases remained unmatched. The CDR3 is 16 amino acids. The V gene's germline CDR1 is LGHDT and CDR2 YNNKEL (reference sequence). In DNA form, the CDR3 reads TGTGCCAGCAGCCAAGCGGGACTAGCGGGCCTTTACGAGCAGTACTTC. Translating it yields CASSQAGLAGLYEQYF.

V usage is TRBV5-1 and J usage is TRBJ2-7; TRBD1 or TRBD2 may be the D gene (5 bases each). This CDR3 contains 15 residues. Germline-derived CDR1 and CDR2 are SGHRS and YFSETQ. V lost 4 bases and J lost 5, with 19 bases in between. The CDR3 sequence: CASSRTGTELHEQYF. The CDR3 nucleotides are TGCGCCAGCAGCAGGACCGGGACCGAATTACACGAGCAGTACTTC.